Described below is a single T cell receptor beta chain sequence and its context. Its recognized antigen is unknown. No base qualities exist here, and no much larger clone lies one base off it. The CDR3 contains 15 residues, cysteine and phenylalanine counted. The read is trimmed to its CDR3 DNA, 45 bases read in frame from base 1. Germline trimming: 2 bases from V, 4 bases from J; junction bases outside gene matches: 5. The germline V gene (reference sequence) specifies DFQATT as CDR1 and SNEGSKA as CDR2. This sample is part of a study of blood T cells in healthy people across ages (dated by TCRdb to the mid-2010s). For context, the study as a whole: In model experiments, template switching captured about one uniquely barcoded TCR beta cDNA molecule for every two T cells. Four age groups were formed from the donors: young (average about 16 years), middle-aged (approximately 39), aged (under 70) and long-lived (more than 75). Using deep sequencing normalized with unique cDNA molecular identifiers, the study measured how TCR beta repertoire diversity changes with age. Donors of different ages were randomly distributed across sequencing lanes to avoid experimental bias. The study analyzed two additional independent replicas of 1 million unique cDNA reads from the same blood draw for two donors, one aged 18 to 30 and one aged 80 or older.

The method was 5' RACE. TCRdb names Illumina HiSeq 2500 as the instrument used. A second PCR of roughly 6 to 11 cycles was run with a J-beta primer mix and a sample-barcoded 5' primer. A template-switch 5' adaptor carrying 12 random nucleotides introduced a unique molecular identifier onto each TCR beta cDNA molecule. Each sample yielded at least 3 million CDR3-containing paired-end reads. First-strand cDNA was synthesized from all RNA with the Mint cDNA synthesis kit, primed by a TRBC-specific oligonucleotide. All cDNA was treated with uracil-DNA glycosylase and then went through a first 18-cycle PCR with the universal primers M1SS and BC2_uni_R. Per the authors' processing: Each sample was normalized by randomly selecting 1 million high-quality reads, each carrying a distinct molecular identifier. Instead of being binned into consensus sequences, reads that shared molecular identifiers were thrown out. CDR3 identification, clonotype clustering and error correction used MiTCR with a Q25 quality threshold and the strictest error-elimination algorithm. Lower-bound total TCR beta diversity was estimated with a nonparametric unseen species model using Euler transformation. The public reads were reprocessed in TCRdb via fastp at Q25 and MiXCR, keeping in-frame beta chains. Entries are consolidated by CDR3 protein sequence, retaining the most common genes and DNA. TCRdb, not the authors, supplied the V and J calls. Across this sample there are about 1.6 million distinct CDR3 sequences, with about 35% seen only once. Of the sample, around 11% falls within the top ten clones.

Broad study findings and their caveats: Because profiling used bulk unsorted PBMCs, naive and antigen-experienced compartments could not be compared conclusively. There was a strong correlation between observed TCR beta diversity and the percentage of naive T cells measured by flow cytometry. Estimates of total diversity based on one million sequenced T cells were regarded as lower bounds and as underestimates. Because the CMV infection status of the donors was unknown, age-related changes in expanded clonotypes may potentially have been confounded. The long-lived group showed more naive CD4+ T cells, fewer expanded clones and increased TCR diversity than the aged group, suggesting age selection. Observed TCR beta diversity per million T cells fell roughly linearly with age, and a significant reduction was already apparent by age around 44.

The donors were 40 or so Caucasian individuals from Russia, aged roughly 6 to 90 years, who were systemically healthy. Around 10 milliliters of peripheral blood were drawn from each donor into EDTA-treated Vacutainer tubes. Ficoll-Paque density-gradient centrifugation was used to isolate PBMCs, with at least 7 million per sample. Trizol reagent was used to extract total RNA from the PBMCs, yielding at least 5 micrograms per sample. Naive CD45RAhigh/CD27high T cell percentages were measured by flow cytometry on a PBMC aliquot from every donor. This TCR came from a woman between 25 and 40 years old in good health. Rearrangement joined TRBV20-1 to TRBJ2-1, with TRBD1 identical over 10 junction bases. Material: blood. The DNA sequence reads TGCAGTGCTAGACCAGACAGGGGGCTATACAATGAGCAGTTCTTC. Its coded protein is CSARPDRGLYNEQFF.